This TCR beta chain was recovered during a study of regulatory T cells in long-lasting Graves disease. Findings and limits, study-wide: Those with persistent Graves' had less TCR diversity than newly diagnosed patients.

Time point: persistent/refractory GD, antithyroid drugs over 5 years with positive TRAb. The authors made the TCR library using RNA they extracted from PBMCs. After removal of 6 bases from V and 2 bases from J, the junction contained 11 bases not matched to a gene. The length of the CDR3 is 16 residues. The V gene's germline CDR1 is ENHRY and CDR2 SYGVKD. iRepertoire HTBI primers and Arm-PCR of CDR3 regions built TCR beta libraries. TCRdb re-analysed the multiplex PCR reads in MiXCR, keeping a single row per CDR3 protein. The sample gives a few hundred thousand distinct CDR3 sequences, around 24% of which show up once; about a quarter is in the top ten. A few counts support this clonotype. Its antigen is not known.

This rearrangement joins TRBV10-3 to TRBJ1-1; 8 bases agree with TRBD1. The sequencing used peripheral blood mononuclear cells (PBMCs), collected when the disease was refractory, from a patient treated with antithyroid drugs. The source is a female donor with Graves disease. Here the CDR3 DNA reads TGTGCCATCAGACCCCAGGGGGCCGGGCCAAACACTGAAGCTTTCTTT. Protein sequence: CAIRPQGAGPNTEAFF.